The TCR beta chain under discussion was sequenced for a study of Ad26.COV2.S vaccination and SARS-CoV-2 variants. Treatment meaning: around 19 received Ad26.COV2.S at low or high dose, single or two shots; 5 received placebo; per-sample allocation not given. Material that was analyzed had been drawn on day 63 after the first vaccine or placebo injection. Using immunoSEQ multiplex PCR, the repertoire was profiled, and TCRdb retains in-frame clones only, with some absent. The sample carries around 340,000 clones, about 89% recorded once. CDR1 SGHRS and CDR2 YFSETQ come from the germline V gene. Trimming took 0 bases from V and 2 from J, leaving 11 bases between them. The CDR3 has 15 residues.

The rearrangement links TRBV5-1 to TRBJ1-2, with TRBD1 as a possible D gene (5 bases). This TCR was recovered from a person aged 18-60 years who received the Ad26.COV2.S COVID-19 vaccine or a placebo. Sequenced material: peripheral blood, taken in a trial of Ad26.COV2.S vaccine versus placebo. In DNA, the CDR3 is TGCGCCAGCAGCTTGGATGGAGGGACCAACTATGGCTACACCTTC. Translation gives CASSLDGGTNYGYTF.